Listed here are 25 T cell receptor beta chains from one sample, sequenced in a study of CD8 T cells in ankylosing spondylitis. Antigen specificity for these receptors is unknown. Via MiXCR, TCRdb re-called the 5' RACE reads, giving one row per CDR3 protein. The repertoire consists of around 480,000 distinct CDR3 sequences, with 17% occurring once and the leading ten covering around 0.92%. Overall study results and limits: There was a TCR beta motif, made of several highly homologous variants, that appeared characteristic of ankylosing spondylitis blood.

Sequences were obtained from blood, either unsorted or a sorted T cell fraction (not recorded which). Source of these receptors: a male donor with ankylosing spondylitis.

This clonotype has a handful of counts. This rearrangement joins TRBV7-8 to TRBJ1-5; D call uncertain. Trimming stripped 2 bases from V and 1 base from J, with 9 bases between. Germline values: CDR1 SGHVS, CDR2 FQNEAQ. There are 15 residues in the CDR3. CDR3 sequence reads: CASSLFSWSNQPQHF. In DNA form, the CDR3 reads TGTGCCAGCAGCTTATTTTCTTGGAGCAATCAGCCCCAGCATTTT.

The chain uses TRBV9 and TRBJ2-3; TRBD1 matches at 7 bases. With 3 bases clipped from V and 0 bases from J, the junction kept 7 bases outside the gene matches. The germline CDR1 and CDR2 sequences are SGDLS and YYNGEE. The CDR3 spans 16 residues. Here the CDR3 reads CASSASQGQSTDTQYF. The CDR3 nucleotides read TGTGCCAGCAGCGCCTCACAGGGGCAGAGCACAGATACGCAGTATTTT.

This clonotype occurred a few times. V gene TRBV12-3 or TRBV12-4 combines with J gene TRBJ2-5; the match to TRBD2 covers 15 bases. After removal of 2 bases from V and 4 bases from J, the junction contained 2 bases not matched to a gene. The CDR3 is 16 residues long. The CDR3 is CASSLRTSGGGETQYF. The CDR3 DNA is TGTGCCAGCAGTTTAAGGACTAGCGGGGGGGGAGAGACCCAGTACTTC.

At least ten counts were recorded for this clonotype. Its ends do not fully match the called genes, so a read error is possible. The rearrangement uses TRBV5-1 and TRBJ2-3; 9 nucleotides align to TRBD1. There are 14 residues in the CDR3. Germline values: CDR1 SGHRS, CDR2 YFSETQ. The CDR3 loop reads CASSWGQGTDTQYF. The CDR3 bases are TGTGCCAGCAGTTGGGGACAGGGTACAGATACGCAGTATTTT.

This clonotype was observed a handful of times. The chain uses TRBV9 and TRBJ2-1; tentative D call: TRBD2 (6 bases). The CDR3 covers 15 residues. V lost 2 bases, J lost 0 bases, and 9 bases lay in between. CDR1 and CDR2 (germline): SGDLS, YYNGEE. The CDR3, as DNA: TGTGCCAGCAGCGTCCGGGACTCCTCCTACAATGAGCAGTTCTTC. Encoded protein: CASSVRDSSYNEQFF.

J is TRBJ1-1 and V is TRBV28, with D unclear. Trimming stripped 6 bases from V and 3 bases from J, with 8 bases between. The CDR3 loop spans 12 amino acids. Germline assignment: CDR1 MDHEN and CDR2 SYDVKM. This CDR3 reads CASSLSHTEAFF. CDR3 coding DNA: TGTGCCAGCAGCCTATCACACACTGAAGCTTTCTTT.

The sample holds a few counts of this clonotype. The J gene is TRBJ1-1, the V gene TRBV10-3; D perhaps matches TRBD1 (6 bases). V was shortened by 3 bases and J by 5 bases, with 13 bases between the two germline ends. The CDR3 runs to 14 residues. Germline lookup yields CDR1 ENHRY and CDR2 SYGVKD. CDR3 protein: CAISDEQGRTEAFF. The CDR3 DNA is TGTGCCATCAGTGACGAACAGGGTCGGACTGAAGCTTTCTTT.

The chain links TRBV6-1 to TRBJ2-3; the D gene is possibly TRBD1 (6 bases). The V and J ends lost 1 base and 6 bases respectively, with 11 bases between them. Germline CDR1 is MNHNS and CDR2 is SASEGT. The CDR3 is 14 amino acids. This chain's CDR3 is CASSEGGHADTQYF. CDR3 DNA sequence: TGTGCCAGCAGTGAAGGGGGACATGCGGATACGCAGTATTTT.

The table lists this clonotype with a few counts. The chain links TRBV12-3 or TRBV12-4 to TRBJ1-6; D gene uncertain. Deletions cut 8 bases from V and 7 bases from J, with 6 bases between. The CDR3 has 11 residues. CDR3 nucleotide sequence: TGTGCCAGCGGGAGAAATTCACCCCTCCACTTT. Protein: CASGRNSPLHF.

In this sample, this clonotype turned up a few times. The genes are TRBV5-6 and TRBJ1-6; possible D gene TRBD1, 6 bases. V lost 3 bases to trimming and J lost 5 bases, with 9 bases between them. This CDR3 is 14 amino acids long. Germline-derived CDR1 and CDR2 are SGHDT and YYEEEE. CDR3 DNA: TGTGCCAGCAGCTACAGGGTGGATAATTCACCCCTCCACTTT. Its translation is CASSYRVDNSPLHF.

This clonotype turned up a few times. This chain links TRBV2 with TRBJ1-4, with a tentative D call TRBD1 (6 bases). The CDR3 consists of 13 residues. CDR1 is SNHLY, CDR2 FYNNEI, per germline. The ends were cut back, 5 bases at V and 7 bases at J, with 11 bases in the middle. Here the CDR3 DNA reads TGTGCCAGCAGTTGGGGGCCTAGTGAAAAACTGTTTTTT. Amino acid sequence: CASSWGPSEKLFF.

This clonotype appeared a few times. This sequence joins TRBV25-1 and TRBJ1-3; no clear D. The V end lost 4 bases, the J end lost 4 bases, and 8 bases lay between the germline ends. The CDR3 length is 13 residues. Germline CDR1 and CDR2: MGHDK and SYGVNS. In DNA form, the CDR3 reads TGTGCCAGCAGTGGATTTTTCGGAAACACCATATATTTT. Amino acid sequence: CASSGFFGNTIYF.

This clonotype was counted between two and nine times. This chain uses TRBV29-1 with TRBJ2-3; TRBD1 might be the D (6 bases). The CDR3 length is 15 residues. Germline assignment: CDR1 SQVTM and CDR2 ANQGSEA. The ends were cut back, 6 bases at V and 5 bases at J, with 21 bases in the middle. The CDR3 loop reads CSVSRGLAGVDTQYF. In DNA, the CDR3 is TGCAGCGTCTCCCGAGGTCTGGCAGGGGTAGATACGCAGTATTTT.

The V and J genes are TRBV18 and TRBJ1-2, with 7 nucleotides matching TRBD1. The CDR3 has 13 residues. J was trimmed by 5 bases and V by 5 bases; bases with no gene match: 5. Germline V gene lookup returns CDR1 KGHSH and CDR2 LQKENI. The CDR3: CASSSTGTYGYTF. As DNA, the CDR3 is TGTGCCAGCTCATCGACAGGGACGTATGGCTACACCTTC.

The rearrangement links TRBV7-3 to TRBJ2-3; D may be TRBD1 (6 bases). Trimming took 5 bases from V and 1 from J, leaving 19 bases between them. Germline lookup yields CDR1 SGHTA and CDR2 FQGTGA. The CDR3 runs to 17 residues. The CDR3 loop is CASSPRRGGGGTDTQYF. Here the CDR3 DNA reads TGTGCCAGCAGCCCCCGCCGAGGGGGTGGGGGCACAGATACGCAGTATTTT.

The rearrangement uses TRBV3-1 and TRBJ2-1; TRBD2 aligns across 12 bases. Trimming took 1 base from V and 12 from J; bases not matched to a gene: 10. The CDR3 covers 16 residues. Germline-derived CDR1 and CDR2 are LGHDT and YNNKEL (reference sequence). This chain's CDR3 is CASSQAPASGRAGQFF. The DNA of the CDR3 is TGTGCCAGCAGCCAAGCGCCCGCTAGCGGGAGGGCCGGGCAGTTCTTC.

The chain is built from TRBV6-5 and TRBJ1-2, with a possible D match to TRBD1 (5 bases). V dropped 3 bases and J dropped 6 bases, with 14 bases sitting between them. This CDR3 has 14 amino acids. Germline-derived CDR1 and CDR2 are MNHEY and SVGAGI. The CDR3 nucleotides read TGTGCCAGCAGTTATTTGGGGCAGGGTCATGGCTACACCTTC. Its translation: CASSYLGQGHGYTF.

This clonotype was observed many times. The V gene is TRBV12-3 or TRBV12-4, the J gene TRBJ2-5; 9 bases are shared with TRBD2. J gave up 3 bases and V 6 bases, and 8 bases lay outside the gene matches. The CDR3 runs 15 residues. The CDR3 nucleotides are TGTGCCAGCAGCCCGAGGACTAGCGCAAAAGAGACCCAGTACTTC. Its protein product is CASSPRTSAKETQYF.

The chain carries TRBV6-2 or TRBV6-3 and TRBJ2-2; D not resolved. In germline, CDR1 is MNHEY, CDR2 SVGEGT. This CDR3 has 16 residues. Between the trimmed V and J ends, which lost 2 bases and 0 bases, there was a span of 10 bases. This CDR3 is CASSYAQSANTGELFF. The CDR3 region has the DNA TGTGCCAGCAGTTACGCTCAGTCGGCGAACACCGGGGAGCTGTTTTTT.

This clonotype was seen more than once but under ten times. V usage is TRBV14 and J usage is TRBJ2-1; 7 bases line up with TRBD1. The V gene end was trimmed by 3 bases and the J gene end by 4 bases; junction bases not matched to a gene: 3. CDR1 and CDR2 from the germline V gene are SGHDN and FVKESK. This CDR3 has 14 amino acids. As DNA, the CDR3 is TGTGCCAGCAGCCAGCAGGGGGTGTACAATGAGCAGTTCTTC. This gives the protein CASSQQGVYNEQFF.

In nucleotides, the CDR3 is TGCAGTGCTTCGAGACTGGGGGAGACCCAGTACTTC. It yields the protein CSASRLGETQYF. The chain combines TRBV20-1 with TRBJ2-5; no firm D call. Trimming took off 5 bases at V and 5 bases at J, with 12 bases between the two ends. Germline V CDR1 and CDR2: DFQATT, SNEGSKA (reference sequence). The CDR3 length is 12 residues.

A few counts support this clonotype. This chain links TRBV4-1 with TRBJ2-7; no firm D call. This CDR3 is built from 13 residues. Germline V gives CDR1 MGHRA, CDR2 YSYEKL. V was shortened by 1 base and J by 4 bases, with 8 bases between the two germline ends. CDR3 protein: CASSQVGRYEQYF. CDR3 DNA: TGCGCCAGCAGCCAAGTTGGTAGATACGAGCAGTACTTC.

This clonotype has more than one count but fewer than ten. The V gene is TRBV11-2, the J gene TRBJ2-3; 8 bases map to TRBD2. CDR1 is SGHAT and CDR2 is FQNNGV in the germline V gene. There are 16 residues in the CDR3. Trimming removed 6 bases from V and 2 bases from J; junction bases left unmatched: 10. In DNA, the CDR3 is TGTGCCAGCAGACTCGCCGGGACTAGTGTCACAGATACGCAGTATTTT. Encoded protein: CASRLAGTSVTDTQYF. The variable domain in full, with the rest retrieved from reference TRBV11-2 and TRBJ2-3, is EAGVAQSPRYKIIEKRQSVAFWCNPISGHATLYWYQQILGQGPKLLIQFQNNGVVDDSQLPKDRFSAERLKGVDSTLKIQPAKLEDSAVYLCASRLAGTSVTDTQYFGPGTRLTVL.

V is TRBV7-9 and J is TRBJ1-6; D might be TRBD1 (6 bases). CDR3 length: 15 residues. Per germline, CDR1 SEHNR and CDR2 FQNEAQ (reference sequence). Trimming pared 7 bases from V and 7 bases from J, leaving 17 bases between. CDR3 nucleotides: TGTGCCAGCACCTGGGGCGGGGGGCTAAATTCACCCCTCCACTTT. Translated, it gives CASTWGGGLNSPLHF.

This clonotype was seen more than once but under ten times. The J gene is TRBJ2-7, the V gene TRBV28, with D perhaps TRBD1 or TRBD2 (5 bases each). CDR3 length: 17 residues. The V gene's germline CDR1 is MDHEN and CDR2 SYDVKM. Trimming took 4 bases from V and 3 from J, leaving 22 bases between them. DNA of the CDR3: TGTGCCAGCAGTTACCCCCTCGCTGAGGGGAAACTCTACGAGCAGTACTTC. The encoded protein is CASSYPLAEGKLYEQYF.